One and the same sample provided the 9 T cell receptor beta chains below, sequenced in a study of metastatic and nonmetastatic thyroid tumors (TCRdb year 2020). Before undergoing thyroid surgery, none of the patients had been given any kind of treatment. The library was produced with PCR. The instrument given in TCRdb is Illumina HiSeq 4000. The raw public data were reprocessed by TCRdb itself: fastp quality trimming at Q25, MiXCR clonotype calling, in-frame beta chains only. The sample contains around 26,000 clones, around a fifth of them found a single time. The top ten clones comprise about 4.6% of the sample. Sequenced input: blood. The receptor set was obtained from a male donor with papillary thyroid cancer or a benign thyroid nodule (not recorded which). Some clones in this sample may be carry-over from other donors' samples.

This chain uses TRBV7-9 with TRBJ1-2; possibly TRBD1 for D (5 bases). Per the germline V gene, CDR1 is SEHNR and CDR2 is FQNEAQ (reference sequence). The germline V and J ends were trimmed by 0 bases and 10 bases, with 12 bases remaining between them. The CDR3 has 13 amino acids. The CDR3 loop reads CASSLAGQDFYTF. The CDR3 region has the DNA TGTGCCAGCAGCTTAGCGGGGCAGGACTTCTACACCTTC.

The V and J genes are TRBV5-4 and TRBJ1-4; D remains ambiguous. This CDR3 is 19 amino acids long. Trimming pared 0 bases from V and 5 bases from J, leaving 23 bases between. CDR1 is SGHNT, CDR2 YYREEE, per germline (reference sequence). CDR3 nucleotides: TGTGCCAGCAGCTTGGTCCCGTTCCTCCGTGGCAGGCGGAATGAAAAACTGTTTTTT. Amino acids: CASSLVPFLRGRRNEKLFF.

The chain recombines TRBV30 with TRBJ2-7, with 7 bases matching TRBD1. Per germline, CDR1 GTSNPN and CDR2 SVGIG (reference sequence). This CDR3 comprises 13 residues. V was clipped by 0 bases and J by 5 bases; unmatched bases: 4. CDR3 in amino acids: CAWSVGQGDEQYF. DNA for the CDR3: TGTGCCTGGAGTGTAGGGCAGGGGGACGAGCAGTACTTC. Drawing the rest from reference TRBV30 and TRBJ2-7, the complete variable domain is SQTIHQWPATLVQPVGSPLSLECTVEGTSNPNLYWYRQAAGRGLQLLFYSVGIGQISSEVPQNLSASRPQDRQFILSSKKLLLSDSGFYLCAWSVGQGDEQYFGPGTRLTVT.

This clone has at least ten counts. The rearrangement uses TRBV20-1 and TRBJ2-5; maybe TRBD1 (6 bases). The CDR3 contains 16 residues. Germline CDR1 is DFQATT and CDR2 is SNEGSKA (reference sequence). Trimming stripped 3 bases from V and 2 bases from J, with 19 bases between. Here the CDR3 DNA reads TGCAGTGCTAGCAGGGGATCTGCAGCTCTTCAAGAGACCCAGTACTTC. As protein: CSASRGSAALQETQYF.

This clone is medium-sized by share. The chain employs TRBV12-3 or TRBV12-4 and TRBJ2-1; 8 nucleotides agree with TRBD2. With 6 bases clipped from V and 9 bases from J, the junction kept 10 bases outside the gene matches. This CDR3 is 14 amino acids long. The CDR3 protein is CASRGGLVIGEQFF. The CDR3 DNA reads TGTGCCAGCAGAGGGGGACTAGTAATCGGTGAGCAGTTCTTC.

A single count supports this clone. This chain joins TRBV19 and TRBJ2-3; TRBD2 matches 10 bases. The germline CDR1 and CDR2 sequences are LNHDA and SQIVND (reference sequence). The V gene end was trimmed by 4 bases and the J gene end by 0 bases; junction bases not matched to a gene: 7. This CDR3 has 17 residues. CDR3 amino acids: CASSKVTSGSSTDTQYF. Written as DNA, the CDR3 is TGTGCCAGTAGTAAAGTGACTAGCGGGTCAAGCACAGATACGCAGTATTTT. The entire variable domain, with the rest obtained from reference TRBV19 and TRBJ2-3, is as follows: DGGITQSPKYLFRKEGQNVTLSCEQNLNHDAMYWYRQDPGQGLRLIYYSQIVNDFQKGDIAEGYSVSREKKESFPLTVTSAQKNPTAFYLCASSKVTSGSSTDTQYFGPGTRLTVL.

In this sample, this clone turned up a few times. The junction departs from the called germline gene at one end, perhaps through a read error. This chain uses TRBV7-6 with TRBJ2-7, with 8 bases that match TRBD2. This CDR3 contains 14 residues. The V gene's germline CDR1 is SGHVS and CDR2 FNYEAQ. The CDR3 loop reads CASILNREGAEQCF. The CDR3 bases are TGTGCCAGCATCTTGAACCGGGAGGGCGCTGAGCAGTGCTTC.

This clone was recorded at least ten times. The chain recombines TRBV7-9 with TRBJ2-3, with 7 nucleotides matching TRBD2. The CDR3 is made up of 13 amino acids. V shed 8 bases, J shed 5 bases, and the junction held 7 bases outside the gene matches. CDR1 is SEHNR, CDR2 FQNEAQ, per germline (reference sequence). CDR3 sequence reads: CASGEGFGDTQYF. CDR3 bases: TGTGCCAGCGGGGAGGGTTTCGGAGATACGCAGTATTTT.

The V gene is TRBV11-1, the J gene TRBJ2-1, with D perhaps given as TRBD1 or TRBD2 (5 bases each). Germline CDR1 and CDR2: SGHAT and FQDESV (reference sequence). The V end lost 2 bases, the J end lost 2 bases, and 16 bases lay between the germline ends. This CDR3 is built from 17 residues. CDR3 DNA sequence: TGTGCCAGCAGCTTAACCGGGACCCCTTGGGCCTACAATGAGCAGTTCTTC. Its translation is CASSLTGTPWAYNEQFF.